This TCR beta chain was retrieved from a study of tumor-infiltrating lymphocytes in primary liver carcinoma. Study background: Tumor stage was T1-T3 N0M0, and tumor size was about 4 to 11 cm across. Study conclusions and caveats: Blood trailed tumors significantly in top-250-clone fraction (p = 0.039).

Note on this clonotype: Its antigen is unidentified. Relative to the germline gene, one junction end is altered; a read error may explain this.

The roughly 17-31 mg bulk tissue piece was not sorted before simultaneous RNA and DNA extraction. The CDR3 has 15 residues. Germline CDR1 and CDR2: MGHRA and YSYEKL. TCR beta cDNA was made from approximately 500 ng total RNA with a constant-region primer. Investigators got TCR beta libraries out of three nested multiplex PCR rounds, done with slightly modified ARM-PCR. TRBV1-TRBV30 forward primers and a C-beta reverse primer were used in the first two PCR rounds, which each ran for ten to eleven cycles. TCRdb ran MiXCR on the multiplex PCR reads and lists one entry per CDR3 protein. Of some 94,000 distinct CDR3 sequences in the sample, 55% to 75% were seen once.

The TCR sequence derives from a woman aged 55-75 years with primary liver carcinoma and hepatitis B virus infection. The sequenced material came from liver tumor tissue from sampling region 5. The subset here: tumor region T5, tumor centre. The V gene is TRBV4-1, the J gene TRBJ1-1; D is unresolved. Here the CDR3 DNA reads TGCGTCAGCAGCCAAGAGTCCCAGATGAACACTGAAGCTTTCTTT. Translating it yields CVSSQESQMNTEAFF.